The entry below describes one TCR beta chain. The sample is drawn from a study of blood T cell repertoires in COVID-19. At the level of the study: COVID-19 samples, acute and convalescent, were from the United States, Italy and Spain.

Original processing notes: The assay estimated nucleated cells by amplifying reference gene primers. TCRdb's copy holds only in-frame clones and misses some; the assay was immunoSEQ multiplex PCR. Clone size and V and J calls were adopted from that table, with D and trimming inferred from the DNA. Of fewer than 60,000 clones listed, roughly four fifths are singletons. Seattle-derived patients entered the study during active infection and were followed longitudinally. The sequencing input was peripheral blood. The sequence derives from an elderly woman with COVID-19, enrolled during active disease.

The CDR3 DNA sequence: TGTGCCACCAGCAGCACCCAGACAGCCGCCTACGAGCAGTACTTC. This codes for CATSSTQTAAYEQYF. V and J are TRBV15 and TRBJ2-7, with D possibly being TRBD1 (5 bases). Per germline, CDR1 LNHNV and CDR2 YYDKDF (reference sequence). V was cut by 3 bases and J by 2 bases, with 14 bases left in between. The CDR3 is 15 amino acids.